This T cell receptor (beta chain) is drawn from a study of CD8 T cells in ankylosing spondylitis. Scientists made TCR beta libraries using quantitative 5'-RACE with molecular barcodes. TCRdb fed the 5' RACE reads into MiXCR, producing one record per CDR3 protein. The repertoire includes 300,000 to 350,000 distinct CDR3 sequences, roughly 14% of them detected once, and 0.9% to 1.2% sits in the top ten. This clonotype has more than one count but fewer than ten. Its antigen remains unknown. Study conclusions and caveats: Significantly higher representation of disease-linked clones was reported for matched ankylosing spondylitis synovial fluid. For ankylosing spondylitis blood, a TCR beta motif of several highly homologous variants appeared characteristic.

V lost 1 base to trimming and J lost 6 bases, with 10 bases between them. The CDR3 sequence is 13 residues long. In germline, CDR1 is SGHTA, CDR2 FQGNSA. The sequenced sample consisted of blood, either unsorted or a sorted T cell fraction (not recorded which). This sequence joins TRBV7-2 and TRBJ2-7, with D perhaps matching TRBD2 (5 bases). This TCR was sampled from a male donor with ankylosing spondylitis or in good health (not recorded which). The CDR3 DNA reads as TGTGCCAGCAGCTTAGTCAGTGGGAGCGAGCAGTACTTC. Translation gives CASSLVSGSEQYF.